This T cell receptor beta chain was retrieved from a study of neurological immune-mediated disorders (dated by TCRdb to 2018 to 2020). Broadly, across the study: Among the 35 or so multiple sclerosis patients, relapsing-remitting MS was present in about 31 and secondary progressive MS was present in 3. The approximately 110 TCR-beta libraries covered PBMC samples along with longitudinal samples, technical triplicates, and paired sorted CD4+ and CD8+ T-cell subsets. Of the approximately 68 subjects in the cohort, about 15 were HAM/TSP patients, approximately 35 were multiple sclerosis patients, and some 20 were healthy controls. The study compared peripheral blood TCR-beta repertoires of HTLV-I-associated myelopathy (HAM/TSP) patients, multiple sclerosis patients and healthy controls using UMI-based sequencing.

Libraries from unsorted PBMCs were made from 2 million PBMCs kept in RNAlater at -80 degrees C until RNA extraction. The multiple sclerosis patients were enrolled in a US clinical protocol that used magnetic resonance imaging to evaluate disease progression. Peripheral blood was subjected to Ficoll-Hypaque density gradient centrifugation to isolate PBMCs, which were then cryopreserved in liquid nitrogen. General findings and caveats noted by the study authors: In phylogenetic analysis, the repertoires of 18 of 34 MS patients grouped into a cluster of related CDR3 sequences, which suggests a possible signature at the repertoire level. No identical CDR3 amino acid sequences were shared among expanded clones across subjects, suggesting private TCR-beta repertoires in all groups. TCR clonal expansion was highest in HAM/TSP patients and lowest in MS patients, with MS patients falling below even healthy controls. No clinical or MRI features were associated with the MS cluster, and the authors said that larger cohorts are needed.

The CDR3 holds 14 amino acids from the cysteine to the phenylalanine. The read is trimmed to its CDR3 DNA, 42 bases read in frame from base 1. Via the germline V gene, CDR1 is ENHRY and CDR2 SYGVKD. The germline V end is reduced by 6 bases and the J end by 2 bases; junction bases left unmatched: 4. cDNA synthesis used template-switch 5'RACE with a primer carrying a 10-nucleotide random unique molecular identifier tagging each TCR transcript. Each sequencing run produced over 180 million TCR-beta sequences covering 15-18 subjects. The RNeasy kit was used for extraction of total RNA. The KAPA Real-time Library Amplification kit was used to amplify TCR-beta VDJ regions with primers targeting the TCR constant region and the 5'RACE anchor. Sample indexes and Illumina adaptors were added in a first PCR, after which library yield was increased in a second PCR. After purification with Ampure beads, the TCR product of roughly 650 bp was size-selected on a 2% E-gel SizeSelection system. Before pooling, library quality was assessed on a Bioanalyzer, concentration was determined with Qubit, and library quantification was performed with the Kapa Library Quantification kit. An Illumina HiSeq 2500 sequenced the libraries paired-end 2 x 150 bp. To increase sequence diversity, roughly 24-31% phiX was spiked into each library pool. Turning to the authors' computational methods: The UMI-based MiGEC pipeline processed quality-filtered reads and removed over 80% of raw TCR sequences during error correction. VDJ genes were aligned to IMGT germline references, and each clonotype was defined by a unique CDR3 amino acid sequence together with V-J genes. Clonal expansion, Shannon diversity, and CDR3 relatedness (CalcPairwiseDistances, ClusterSamples) were evaluated with VDJtools, and phylogenetic trees were built with CLCbio workbench. Clones with at least 8 unique UMIs were defined as expanded, with this threshold being based on coefficient-of-variation modelling across technical triplicates. In-frame beta chains were kept once TCRdb had trimmed the public reads at Q25 with fastp and called clones with MiXCR. Duplicate CDR3 protein sequences are folded into a single record with the most common DNA and genes. The V and J calls come from TCRdb's annotation, not from the publication. Here the sample has approximately 50,000 distinct CDR3 sequences; approximately 3.5% occur a single time. The ten largest account for roughly 5.5% of the sample.

This clonotype was observed a handful of times. Its antigen is currently not known. No much larger clone exists at a distance of one base, and base qualities are not known. Sequenced: PBMCs. Recombination joined TRBV10-3 with TRBJ2-7; TRBD1 lines up with 10 middle nucleotides. The receptor's source is a man between 40 and 49 years old with multiple sclerosis. The CDR3 loop reads CAISPDRGPYEQYF. DNA sequence: TGTGCCATCAGCCCCGACAGGGGGCCCTACGAGCAGTACTTC.